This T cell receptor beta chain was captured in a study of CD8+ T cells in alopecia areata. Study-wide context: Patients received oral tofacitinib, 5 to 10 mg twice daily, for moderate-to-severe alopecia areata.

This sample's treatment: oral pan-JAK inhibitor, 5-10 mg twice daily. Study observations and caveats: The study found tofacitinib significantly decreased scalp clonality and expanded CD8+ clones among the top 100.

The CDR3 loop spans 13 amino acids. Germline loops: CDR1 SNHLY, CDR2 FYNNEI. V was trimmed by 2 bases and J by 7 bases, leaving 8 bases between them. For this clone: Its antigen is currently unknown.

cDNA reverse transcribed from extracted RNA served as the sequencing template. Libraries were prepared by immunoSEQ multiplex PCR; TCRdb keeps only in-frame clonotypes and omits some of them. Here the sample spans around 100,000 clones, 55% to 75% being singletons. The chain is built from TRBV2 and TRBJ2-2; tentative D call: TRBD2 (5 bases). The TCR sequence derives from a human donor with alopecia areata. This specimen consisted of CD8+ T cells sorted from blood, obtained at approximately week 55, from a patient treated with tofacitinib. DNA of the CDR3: TGTGCCAGCAGTGAACCGGGAATCGGGGAGCTGTTTTTT. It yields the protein CASSEPGIGELFF.